The source of this TCR beta chain is a study of T cell responses to AZD1222 COVID-19 vaccine. Generated by immunoSEQ multiplex PCR, the TCRdb table keeps only in-frame clones and is missing some. This sample carries under 55,000 clones, around 80% of them seen once, and the ten largest clones take roughly 10%. V lost 1 base to trimming and J lost 5 bases, with 6 bases between them. Germline V gene lookup returns CDR1 LNHDA and CDR2 SQIVND (reference sequence). This CDR3 is 13 amino acids long. V usage is TRBV19 and J usage is TRBJ1-5; D not certain. The input for sequencing was peripheral blood, taken on day 0 of AZD1222 vaccination. The source is an adult in good health. CDR3 DNA sequence: TGTGCCAGTAGTATAGGTGCGGATCAGCCCCAGCATTTT. This translates into CASSIGADQPQHF. Full variable domain (missing parts from reference TRBV19 and TRBJ1-5): DGGITQSPKYLFRKEGQNVTLSCEQNLNHDAMYWYRQDPGQGLRLIYYSQIVNDFQKGDIAEGYSVSREKKESFPLTVTSAQKNPTAFYLCASSIGADQPQHFGDGTRLSIL.